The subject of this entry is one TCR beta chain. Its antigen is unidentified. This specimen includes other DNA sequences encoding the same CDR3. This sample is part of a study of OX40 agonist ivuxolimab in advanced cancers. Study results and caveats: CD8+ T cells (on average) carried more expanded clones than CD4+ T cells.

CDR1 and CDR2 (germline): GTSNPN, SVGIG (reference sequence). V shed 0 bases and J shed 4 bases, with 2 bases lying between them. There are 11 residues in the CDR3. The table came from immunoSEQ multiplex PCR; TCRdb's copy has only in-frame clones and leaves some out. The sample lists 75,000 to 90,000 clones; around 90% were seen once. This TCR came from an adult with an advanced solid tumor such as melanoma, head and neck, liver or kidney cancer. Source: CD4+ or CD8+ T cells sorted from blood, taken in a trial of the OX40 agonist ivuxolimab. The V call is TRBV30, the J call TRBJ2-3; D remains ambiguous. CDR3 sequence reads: CAWSVSDTQYF. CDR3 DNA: TGTGCCTGGAGTGTATCAGATACGCAGTATTTT.